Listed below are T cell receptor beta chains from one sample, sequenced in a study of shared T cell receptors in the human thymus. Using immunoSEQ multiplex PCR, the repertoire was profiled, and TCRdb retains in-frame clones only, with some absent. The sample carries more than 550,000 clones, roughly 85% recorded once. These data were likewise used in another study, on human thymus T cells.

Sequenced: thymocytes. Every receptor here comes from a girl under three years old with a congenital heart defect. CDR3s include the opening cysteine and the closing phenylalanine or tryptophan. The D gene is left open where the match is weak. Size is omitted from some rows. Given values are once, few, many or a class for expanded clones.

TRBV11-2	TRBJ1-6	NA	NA	CASSLVMRNSPLHF	TGTGCCAGCAGCTTAGTTATGCGGAATTCACCCCTCCACTTT
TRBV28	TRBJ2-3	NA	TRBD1	CASSYPTGGAIMWTDTQYF	TGTGCCAGCAGTTACCCGACAGGGGGCGCGATTATGTGGACAGATACGCAGTATTTT
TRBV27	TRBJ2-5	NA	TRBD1	CASSVGQVNPCLWGETQYF	TGTGCCAGCAGTGTAGGACAGGTGAATCCATGTTTGTGGGGGGAGACCCAGTACTTC
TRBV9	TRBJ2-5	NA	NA	CASSVAAGTVQETQYF	TGTGCCAGCAGCGTAGCTGCGGGGACAGTTCAAGAGACCCAGTACTTC
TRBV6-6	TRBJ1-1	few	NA	CASPSNTEAFF	TGTGCCAGCCCCTCGAACACTGAAGCTTTCTTT
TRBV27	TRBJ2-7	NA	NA	CASSPNADTRWDNYEQYF	TGTGCCAGCAGTCCAAACGCGGACACACGGTGGGATAACTACGAGCAGTACTTC
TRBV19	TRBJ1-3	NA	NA	CASTNKTRGAGNTIYF	TGTGCCAGTACTAATAAAACCAGGGGAGCTGGAAACACCATATATTTT
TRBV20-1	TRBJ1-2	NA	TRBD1	CSARSRGSCTF	TGCAGTGCTAGAAGCAGGGGGAGTTGCACCTTC
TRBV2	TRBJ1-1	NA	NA	CASSDAGPLFPTEAFF	TGTGCCAGCAGTGACGCAGGCCCATTGTTTCCCACTGAAGCTTTCTTT
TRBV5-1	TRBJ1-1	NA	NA	CASSFGPEAFF	TGCGCCAGCAGCTTCGGTCCTGAAGCTTTCTTT
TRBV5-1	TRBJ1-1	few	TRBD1	CASSKGQGEYYITNTEAFF	TGCGCCAGCAGCAAGGGACAGGGGGAATACTACATTACTAACACTGAAGCTTTCTTT
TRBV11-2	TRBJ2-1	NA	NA	CASSLETGLAYNEQFF	TGTGCCAGCAGCTTAGAGACGGGGTTGGCCTACAATGAGCAGTTCTTC
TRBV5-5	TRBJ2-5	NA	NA	CASSLEIRGTQYF	TGTGCCAGCAGCTTGGAGATTCGGGGGACCCAGTACTTC
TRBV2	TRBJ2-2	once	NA	CASSLPPSGPGELFF	TGTGCCAGCAGTTTACCCCCGAGCGGCCCCGGGGAGCTGTTTTTT
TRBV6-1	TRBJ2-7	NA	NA	CASSVLPRGYEQYF	TGTGCCAGCAGTGTATTGCCCCGAGGGTACGAGCAGTACTTC
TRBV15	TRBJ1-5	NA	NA	CATSRLDSYSNQPQHF	TGTGCCACCAGCAGACTGGACAGCTATAGCAATCAGCCCCAGCATTTT
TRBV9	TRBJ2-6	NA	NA	CASSVRYWSEVSGANVLTF	TGTGCCAGCAGCGTGAGGTATTGGTCAGAGGTCTCTGGGGCCAACGTCTTGACTTTC
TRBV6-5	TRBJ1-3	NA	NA	CASSYSGDSGNTIYF	TGTGCCAGCAGTTACTCAGGGGACTCTGGAAACACCATATATTTT
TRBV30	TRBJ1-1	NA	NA	CAWRQPRSSMNTEAFF	TGTGCCTGGAGACAACCTCGGAGCTCTATGAACACTGAAGCTTTCTTT
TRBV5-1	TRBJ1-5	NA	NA	CASSLAGRSTDSNQPQHF	TGCGCCAGCAGCTTGGCCGGTAGAAGTACTGATAGCAATCAGCCCCAGCATTTT
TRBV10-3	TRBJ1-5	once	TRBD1	CATTTGWGNQPQHF	TGTGCCACCACGACAGGGTGGGGCAATCAGCCCCAGCATTTT
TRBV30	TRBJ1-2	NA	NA	CAWTRTARGQGPYGYTF	TGTGCCTGGACCCGGACAGCACGAGGTCAGGGGCCTTATGGCTACACCTTC
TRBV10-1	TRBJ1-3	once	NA	CASSESGGVAGNTIYF	TGCGCCAGCAGTGAGTCTGGGGGGGTGGCTGGAAACACCATATATTTT
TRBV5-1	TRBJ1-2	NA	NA	CASSFHLSLRGRGVYGYTF	TGCGCCAGCAGTTTCCATCTATCGCTCAGGGGCCGCGGAGTGTATGGCTACACCTTC
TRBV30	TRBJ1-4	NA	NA	CARNQGTNEKLFF	TGTGCCCGAAATCAGGGAACTAATGAAAAACTGTTTTTT
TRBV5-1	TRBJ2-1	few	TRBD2	CASSGGGKLAGGYNEQFF	TGCGCCAGCAGCGGGGGGGGAAAACTAGCGGGGGGCTACAATGAGCAGTTCTTC
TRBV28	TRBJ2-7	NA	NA	CASHQRTGGAYEQYF	TGTGCCAGCCACCAACGGACAGGAGGGGCCTACGAGCAGTACTTC
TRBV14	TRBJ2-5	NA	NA	CASRHRFQETQYF	TGTGCCAGCAGGCACCGGTTCCAAGAGACCCAGTACTTC
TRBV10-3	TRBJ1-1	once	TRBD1	CAISNDRDGGSKDTEAFF	TGTGCCATCAGCAACGACAGGGATGGTGGAAGTAAGGACACTGAAGCTTTCTTT
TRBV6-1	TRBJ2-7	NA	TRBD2	CASSDGGAYEQYF	TGTGCCAGCAGTGACGGGGGGGCCTACGAGCAGTACTTC
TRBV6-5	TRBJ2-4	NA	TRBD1	CASRETGLFGIQYF	TGTGCCAGCAGAGAGACAGGGCTATTTGGCATTCAGTACTTC
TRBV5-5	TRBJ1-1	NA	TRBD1	CASSLLQGAMNTEAFF	TGTGCCAGCAGCTTGCTCCAGGGGGCCATGAACACTGAAGCTTTCTTT
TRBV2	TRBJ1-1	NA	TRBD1	CATLRQGPEAFF	TGTGCCACCCTCAGACAGGGTCCAGAAGCTTTCTTT
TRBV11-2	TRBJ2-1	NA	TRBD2	CASSLRGLAGENEQFF	TGTGCCAGCAGCTTAAGAGGTCTAGCGGGAGAGAATGAGCAGTTCTTC
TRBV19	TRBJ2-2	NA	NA	CASISWAIAPNTGELFF	TGTGCCAGTATTTCCTGGGCAATCGCACCGAACACCGGGGAGCTGTTTTTT
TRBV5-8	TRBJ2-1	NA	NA	CASSLGWAGNNEQFF	TGTGCCAGCAGCTTAGGTTGGGCAGGGAATAATGAGCAGTTCTTC
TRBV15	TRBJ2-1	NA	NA	CATSRTNDKHYNEQFF	TGTGCCACCAGCAGAACCAATGATAAACATTACAATGAGCAGTTCTTC
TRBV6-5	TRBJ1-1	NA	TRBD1	CASSPRDRGYTEAFF	TGTGCCAGCAGTCCGCGGGACAGGGGGTACACTGAAGCTTTCTTT
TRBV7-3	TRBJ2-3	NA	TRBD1	CASSHAGTGGDTQYF	TGTGCCAGCAGCCATGCCGGGACAGGGGGAGATACGCAGTATTTT
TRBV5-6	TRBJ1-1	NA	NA	CASSPQLRFGAFF	TGTGCCAGCAGCCCTCAACTGCGTTTCGGAGCTTTCTTT
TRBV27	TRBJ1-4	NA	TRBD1	CASSLSRDREGLEKLFF	TGTGCCAGCAGTTTATCGAGGGACAGGGAAGGATTGGAAAAACTGTTTTTT
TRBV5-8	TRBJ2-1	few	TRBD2	CASGTKAGGLSTYNEQFF	TGTGCCAGTGGGACGAAAGCGGGGGGCCTTAGCACTTACAATGAGCAGTTCTTC
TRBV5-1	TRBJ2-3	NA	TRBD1	CASSWNSGTEGSDTQYF	TGCGCCAGCAGCTGGAATTCCGGGACAGAAGGGTCCGATACGCAGTATTTT
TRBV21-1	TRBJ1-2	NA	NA	CASSKAGKRGRGGGYTF	TGTGCCAGCAGCAAAGCCGGGAAAAGGGGGCGCGGTGGTGGCTACACCTTC
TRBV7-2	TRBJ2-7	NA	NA	CASSLRDIEEQYF	TGTGCCAGCAGCTTGAGGGACATCGAGGAGCAGTACTTC
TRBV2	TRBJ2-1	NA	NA	CASSAGAGNNEQFF	TGTGCCAGCAGTGCGGGAGCAGGGAACAATGAGCAGTTCTTC
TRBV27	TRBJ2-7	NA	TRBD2	CASSLGGGRSYEQYF	TGTGCCAGCAGTTTAGGGGGGGGTCGATCCTACGAGCAGTACTTC
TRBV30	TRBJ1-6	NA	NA	CAWSALRIRGCDPESSYNSPLHF	TGTGCCTGGAGTGCGCTGCGAATTCGGGGGTGTGACCCAGAGAGCTCCTATAATTCACCCCTCCACTTT
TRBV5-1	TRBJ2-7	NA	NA	CASSHHRVLYEQYF	TGCGCCAGCAGCCACCACAGGGTACTCTACGAGCAGTACTTC
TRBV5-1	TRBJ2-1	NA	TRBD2	CASTTTSGGFNEQFF	TGCGCCAGCACGACGACTAGCGGGGGGTTCAATGAGCAGTTCTTC
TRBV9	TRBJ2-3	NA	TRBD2	CASSAGLARADTQYF	TGTGCCAGCAGCGCCGGACTAGCCCGCGCAGATACGCAGTATTTT
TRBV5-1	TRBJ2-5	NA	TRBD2	CASSSLAGGPQETQYF	TGCGCCAGCAGCTCCCTAGCGGGGGGTCCCCAAGAGACCCAGTACTTC